One TCR beta chain is described in this entry. Its antigen remains unknown. Deep-level assay runs were performed. Method: immunoSEQ multiplex PCR; TCRdb's copy keeps in-frame clones and lacks some. This sample has roughly 2.5 million clones, with roughly 92% found just once. CDR1 SNHLY and CDR2 FYNNEI come from the germline V gene. This CDR3 has 15 residues. Trimming left V 7 bases short and J 0 bases short, with 15 bases between. The data stem from a study of shared clonotypes between healthy human individuals. Study-wide results and limits: Generation probabilities were higher for clonotypes shared across all four sorted-subset donors than for unshared ones. Only blood was sampled, and tissue TCR repertoires likely differ from blood ones. What rarefaction showed was incomplete sorted-subset sequencing despite large depth.

The sample consisted of naive CD4+ T cells sorted from blood. Subset described: CD45RA+ positively selected. The V and J genes are TRBV2 and TRBJ1-1; TRBD1 is a possible D gene (5 bases). The TCR was taken from a man between 18 and 29 years old in good health. The CDR3 reads CASTPDGAVNTEAFF. CDR3 DNA: TGTGCCAGCACCCCCGACGGGGCGGTGAACACTGAAGCTTTCTTT.